Listed below are T cell receptor beta chains from one sample, sequenced in a study of blood T cells in healthy people across ages. MiXCR, run by TCRdb on the 5' RACE reads, gives a single entry per CDR3 protein. The table lists 710,000 or so distinct CDR3 sequences, about 20% of them singletons. The sequenced sample consisted of blood. The receptors shown here come from a man between 65 and 79 years old in good health. CDR3s include the opening cysteine and the closing phenylalanine or tryptophan. A D gene is named only where the DNA matches it firmly. Only part of the rows carry a size: once, few, many, or a class if the clone is expanded.

v_gene,j_gene,abundance,d_gene,CDR3nt,CDR3aa
TRBV6-5,TRBJ2-7,few,.,TGTGCCAGCAGTTACCGGACCCACGAAGGGTACGAGCAGTACTTC,CASSYRTHEGYEQYF
TRBV5-1,TRBJ2-3,many,TRBD2,TGCGCCAGCAGCCCCCCTCGCCTAGCGGGCAGCACAGATACGCAGTATTTT,CASSPPRLAGSTDTQYF
TRBV29-1,TRBJ2-4,.,.,TGCAGCGTTGAAGAGCTCCGGGACTCCGAGGTGCTTCAGTACTTC,CSVEELRDSEVLQYF
TRBV7-2,TRBJ1-2,few,.,TGTGCCAGCAGCTTAACTCGCGGACAGAACCATGGCTACACCTTC,CASSLTRGQNHGYTF
TRBV6-2/TRBV6-3,TRBJ2-1,few,.,TGTGCCAGCAGCGAACTAGCCTTCTCCTACAATGAGCAGTTCTTC,CASSELAFSYNEQFF
TRBV10-3,TRBJ2-6,.,.,TGCGCCATCAGTGACGGAGTCTCTGGGGCCAACGTCCTGACTTTC,CAISDGVSGANVLTF
TRBV12-3/TRBV12-4,TRBJ2-1,few,.,TGTGCCAGCAGGAGAGCGGTCCACAATGAGCAGTTCTTC,CASRRAVHNEQFF
TRBV6-1,TRBJ1-5,.,.,TGTGCCAGCAGTGAAACCAGCAATCAGCCCCAGCATTTT,CASSETSNQPQHF
TRBV12-3/TRBV12-4,TRBJ1-6,many,TRBD1,TGTGCCAGCAGTAGACAGGGATATAATTCACCCCTCCACTTT,CASSRQGYNSPLHF
TRBV11-2,TRBJ1-2,few,.,TGTGCCAGCAGCTTAGAGAGCAGGAACTATGGCTACACCTTC,CASSLESRNYGYTF
TRBV29-1,TRBJ2-2,few,.,TGCAGCATAGCGCCGGGGTGGAGGGTTAAGGATACCGGGGAGCTGTTTTTT,CSIAPGWRVKDTGELFF
TRBV5-1,TRBJ1-2,.,TRBD1,TGCGCCAGCAGCGGAACAGGGGGCGTTCAAGACTACACCTTC,CASSGTGGVQDYTF
TRBV20-1,TRBJ1-4,.,.,TGCAGTGCTAGGAGTGGGCAGGGGCTAAGGGAAAAACTGTTTTTT,CSARSGQGLREKLFF
TRBV6-5,TRBJ2-5,.,.,TGTGCCAGCTCGGGTGGGCTGATCCAAGAGACCCAGTACTTC,CASSGGLIQETQYF
TRBV20-1,TRBJ2-3,few,.,TGCAGTGCGACCCCCGGGACTCTCGGTAATACGCAGTATTTT,CSATPGTLGNTQYF
TRBV5-1,TRBJ2-2,.,TRBD1,TGCGCCAGCAGCCCTGGGACAGGGGAGAACACCGGGGAGCTGTTTTTT,CASSPGTGENTGELFF
TRBV20-1,TRBJ2-4,few,TRBD1,TGCAGTGCTACCAGACAGGGATTAAAAAACATTCAGTACTTC,CSATRQGLKNIQYF